The 13 T cell receptor beta chains reported below all come from one sample, sequenced in a study of T-cell reconstitution after alpha-beta-depleted transplantation in children. Researchers prepared the TCRbeta library using unique molecular identifiers, the study reports. TCRdb re-called the PCR reads with MiXCR, one entry per CDR3 protein. Of some 200,000 distinct CDR3 sequences in the sample, over 9.5% were seen once. The starting material was PBMCs from the stem cell graft donor, obtained from the stem cell graft. The receptors here all came from a human donor who donated a stem cell graft to a child with SCID.

This clonotype was counted many times. The chain recombines TRBV5-6 with TRBJ1-1; 7 nucleotides match TRBD1. This CDR3 has 15 amino acids. Losses at the gene ends were 3 bases for V and 1 base for J; bases not matched to a gene: 6. Germline CDR1 SGHDT, CDR2 YYEEEE. CDR3 amino acids: CASSSRGTANTEAFF. The CDR3 nucleotides read TGTGCCAGCAGCTCGAGGGGGACAGCGAACACTGAAGCTTTCTTT.

This clonotype appeared a single time. The chain combines TRBV20-1 with TRBJ2-1, with 8 positions matching TRBD2. The CDR3 is made up of 17 amino acids. Germline CDR1 and CDR2: DFQATT and SNEGSKA (reference sequence). V trimming: 5 bases; J trimming: 6 bases; junction bases outside the gene matches: 18. The CDR3 reads CSAVWAGGPRGRNEQFF. The CDR3 bases are TGCAGTGCTGTCTGGGCGGGGGGACCACGGGGGCGCAATGAGCAGTTCTTC.

The table lists this clonotype with many counts. This rearrangement joins TRBV7-9 to TRBJ1-4; TRBD1 agrees at 7 bases. Trimming cost V 2 bases and J 7 bases; bases outside gene matches: 10. Germline V gene sequence: CDR1 SEHNR, CDR2 FQNEAQ (reference sequence). The CDR3 spans 16 residues. This CDR3 is CASSLTGTALGEKLFF. The CDR3 DNA is TGTGCCAGCAGCTTAACGGGGACAGCTCTAGGTGAAAAACTGTTTTTT.

There are many counts of this clonotype. This chain joins TRBV29-1 and TRBJ1-2; 8 bases line up with TRBD1. Trimming at V came to 7 bases and at J to 5 bases, leaving 9 bases not matched to a gene. CDR3 size: 13 residues. From germline, CDR1 is SQVTM and CDR2 ANQGSEA. The CDR3 sequence is CSAGGTGDYGYTF. The CDR3 bases are TGCAGCGCCGGCGGGACAGGCGATTATGGCTACACCTTC.

The table lists this clonotype with many counts. The chain has TRBV5-4 and TRBJ2-7; 7 nucleotides match TRBD1. V lost 3 bases, J lost 7 bases, and 4 bases stayed unmatched. The germline V gene encodes CDR1 SGHNT and CDR2 YYREEE (reference sequence). The CDR3 runs to 12 residues. The CDR3 here is CASSSGQEEQYF. In DNA form, the CDR3 reads TGTGCCAGCAGCTCCGGACAGGAAGAGCAGTACTTC.

This clonotype was seen at least ten times. The chain links TRBV27 to TRBJ1-2; tentatively, D is TRBD1 (5 bases). The germline CDR1 and CDR2 sequences are MNHEY and SMNVEV (reference sequence). The V and J ends lost 8 bases and 0 bases respectively, with 13 bases between them. The CDR3 is made up of 14 amino acids. CDR3 bases: TGTGCCAGCGGCCCGGGACCGGCTAACTATGGCTACACCTTC. Amino acid sequence: CASGPGPANYGYTF.

This clonotype occurred many times. V gene TRBV3-1 combines with J gene TRBJ2-7, with a possible D match to TRBD2 (5 bases). This CDR3 comprises 14 residues. CDR1 is LGHDT, CDR2 YNNKEL, per germline (reference sequence). V dropped 2 bases and J dropped 3 bases, with 11 bases sitting between them. Here the CDR3 reads CASSQRSGNYEQYF. Written as DNA, the CDR3 is TGTGCCAGCAGCCAACGGAGCGGAAACTACGAGCAGTACTTC.

This clonotype appeared many times. The chain has TRBV20-1 and TRBJ1-2; D is perhaps TRBD1 (5 bases). With 3 bases removed from V and 4 bases from J, the gap between germline ends came to 15 bases. CDR1 is DFQATT and CDR2 is SNEGSKA in the germline V gene (reference sequence). This CDR3 comprises 14 residues. CDR3 sequence reads: CSASPGATGYGYTF. CDR3 nucleotide sequence: TGCAGTGCTAGCCCCGGGGCTACGGGCTATGGCTACACCTTC.

This clonotype was seen many times. This rearrangement joins TRBV14 to TRBJ2-7, with D possibly TRBD1 on 5 matching bases. There are 12 residues in the CDR3. V lost 8 bases and J lost 2, with 10 bases in between. In germline, CDR1 is SGHDN, CDR2 FVKESK. The CDR3 is CASGAGTYEQYF. The CDR3 DNA is TGTGCCAGCGGGGCCGGTACCTACGAGCAGTACTTC.

This clonotype was seen at least ten times. The chain combines TRBV7-9 with TRBJ1-2; D is possibly TRBD1 (5 bases). V was pared by 3 bases and J by 4 bases, with 12 bases between. CDR1 is SEHNR, CDR2 FQNEAQ, per germline (reference sequence). The CDR3 has 14 amino acids. The CDR3 is CASSFGDSLYGYTF. CDR3 in DNA: TGTGCCAGCAGCTTTGGGGACTCTCTCTATGGCTACACCTTC.

This clonotype was detected ten times or more. The chain links TRBV5-1 to TRBJ2-2; 9 bases align to TRBD1. V was pared by 7 bases and J by 3 bases, with 7 bases of the junction left unmatched. CDR3 length equals 15 residues. Germline CDR1 and CDR2: SGHRS and YFSETQ. CDR3 protein: CASSQGARHTGELFF. In DNA, the CDR3 is TGCGCCAGCTCACAGGGGGCCAGACACACCGGGGAGCTGTTTTTT.

The sample holds many counts of this clonotype. The chain has TRBV15 and TRBJ1-1, with D perhaps matching TRBD1 (5 bases). CDR3 size: 13 residues. Germline assignment: CDR1 LNHNV and CDR2 YYDKDF (reference sequence). Between the trimmed V and J ends, which lost 0 bases and 6 bases, there was a span of 8 bases. The CDR3 DNA follows: TGTGCCACCAGCAGAGATGTGGGGGCTGAAGCTTTCTTT. It translates to CATSRDVGAEAFF.

This clonotype was detected ten times or more. This chain connects TRBV21-1 to TRBJ1-5; the listed D gene, TRBD1, was not tested against the DNA. TRBV21-1 is an annotated pseudogene. The CDR3 has 10 residues. The CDR3 reads CALGVQPQHF. CDR3 DNA: TGTGCCCTAGGGGTTCAGCCCCAGCATTTT.